This TCR beta chain was observed in a study of cytomegalovirus exposure and HLA in healthy donors. Notes on the study in general: The tendency of first-cohort TCR clusters to co-occur in the approximately 120 validation repertoires was identified by a subsequent analysis.

Details on this clone: Its antigen is currently unknown.

The table came from immunoSEQ multiplex PCR; TCRdb's copy has only in-frame clones and leaves some out. The sample includes 200,000 to 250,000 clones, over 80% seen only once; the top ten take about 14%. This receptor was taken from a woman aged 30 to 39 in good health and CMV-seropositive. Input material: PBMCs.

The CDR3 loop reads CASTPTTSGYTDTQYF. CDR3 DNA: TGTGCCAGCACCCCCACTACTAGCGGGTACACAGATACGCAGTATTTT. The chain couples TRBV27 to TRBJ2-3; 9 nucleotides agree with TRBD2. CDR1 and CDR2 from the germline V gene are MNHEY and SMNVEV (reference sequence). With 7 bases clipped from V and 2 bases from J, the junction kept 10 bases outside the gene matches. There are 16 residues in the CDR3.